Each of the 17 T cell receptor beta chains below was sequenced from the same sample in a study of CD8+ T cells in alopecia areata. cDNA prepared by RNA extraction and subsequent reverse transcription served as the template for sequencing. Produced via immunoSEQ multiplex PCR; TCRdb's table is partial and in-frame only. The table has 150,000 to 200,000 clones, approximately 56% seen once. The treatment was: oral pan-JAK inhibitor, 5-10 mg twice daily. The source material was CD4+ T cells sorted from blood, sampled at week 4, from a patient treated with tofacitinib. These receptors all come from a human donor with alopecia areata.

The rearrangement uses TRBV30 and TRBJ1-5; 12 bases map to TRBD1. J lost 6 bases, V lost 3 bases, and 3 bases had no gene match. Germline V gives CDR1 GTSNPN, CDR2 SVGIG (reference sequence). The CDR3 sequence is 14 residues long. Here the CDR3 reads CAWRGQGAGQPQHF. CDR3 DNA: TGTGCCTGGAGGGGACAGGGGGCCGGTCAGCCCCAGCATTTT.

This clone showed up just a few times. This chain uses TRBV28 with TRBJ1-2; no clear D gene. Germline assignment: CDR1 MDHEN and CDR2 SYDVKM. There are 10 residues in the CDR3. V shed 10 bases and J shed 8 bases, with 11 bases lying between them. The CDR3 sequence is CATSGRGYTF. DNA of the CDR3: TGTGCCACCTCGGGTAGGGGCTACACCTTC.

In its sample, this clone was seen many times. The V gene is TRBV19, the J gene TRBJ2-4; the D call may be TRBD1 or TRBD2 (6 bases each). The germline V and J ends were trimmed by 4 bases and 3 bases, with 19 bases remaining between them. There are 17 residues in the CDR3. The germline V gene encodes CDR1 LNHDA and CDR2 SQIVND (reference sequence). The CDR3 coding sequence is TGTGCCAGTAGTACGTTCCGGGGGCATACGGGCAAAAACATTCAGTACTTC. Its translation is CASSTFRGHTGKNIQYF.

The rearrangement uses TRBV5-1 and TRBJ1-6; 8 bases are a match to TRBD1. V dropped 0 bases and J dropped 7; count of bases not matched to a gene: 9. The CDR3 contains 17 residues. Germline assignment: CDR1 SGHRS and CDR2 YFSETQ. CDR3 DNA: TGCGCCAGCAGCTTGGTGCCGAGGGACAGGCACAATTCACCCCTCCACTTT. It codes for CASSLVPRDRHNSPLHF.

The chain joins TRBV6-5 to TRBJ2-1; 10 nucleotides match TRBD1. The CDR3 totals 15 residues. Germline assignment: CDR1 MNHEY and CDR2 SVGAGI. V lost 6 bases and J lost 8; bases outside the gene matches: 10. The CDR3 spells CASSLTGTGVDEQFF. CDR3 nucleotides: TGTGCCAGCAGCCTCACCGGGACAGGGGTCGATGAGCAGTTCTTC.

The chain uses TRBV15 and TRBJ2-5, with a weak D call TRBD2 (6 bases). The CDR3 is made up of 14 amino acids. Germline CDR1 and CDR2: LNHNV and YYDKDF (reference sequence). Deletions cut 1 base from V and 2 bases from J, with 8 bases between. CDR3 loop: CATSRGLGQETQYF. The DNA for the CDR3 is TGTGCCACCAGCAGAGGACTAGGGCAAGAGACCCAGTACTTC.

The V gene is TRBV5-1, the J gene TRBJ2-2, with 9 positions matching TRBD2. Germline assignment: CDR1 SGHRS and CDR2 YFSETQ. The CDR3 totals 17 residues. The V and J ends lost 1 base and 0 bases, in that order; junction bases with no gene match: 4. In DNA form, the CDR3 reads TGCGCCAGCAGCTTGTCCAGCGGGGGGCCGAACACCGGGGAGCTGTTTTTT. The encoded protein is CASSLSSGGPNTGELFF. Combining the CDR3 with reference TRBV5-1 and TRBJ2-2 gives the whole variable domain KAGVTQTPRYLIKTRGQQVTLSCSPISGHRSVSWYQQTPGQGLQFLFEYFSETQRNKGNFPGRFSGRQFSNSRSEMNVSTLELGDSALYLCASSLSSGGPNTGELFFGEGSRLTVL.

The rearrangement links TRBV2 to TRBJ2-7, with no clear D. CDR1 is SNHLY and CDR2 is FYNNEI in the germline V gene. CDR3 length: 14 residues. V lost 10 bases, J lost 2 bases, and 18 bases lay in between. In DNA form, the CDR3 reads TGTGCCACCTCTCCCGTGGCCGGTACCTACGAGCAGTACTTC. This sequence encodes CATSPVAGTYEQYF.

This clone was seen a few times. The gene calls are TRBV7-2 and TRBJ2-3; TRBD2 agrees at 8 bases. This CDR3 spans 16 amino acids. Germline CDR1 is SGHTA and CDR2 is FQGNSA. J lost 3 bases, V lost 5 bases, and 10 bases had no gene match. The CDR3 sequence: CASSPAAVAGTDTQYF. CDR3 nucleotides: TGTGCCAGCAGCCCTGCGGCGGTAGCGGGGACAGATACGCAGTATTTT.

As for this clone: The junction departs from the called germline gene at one end, perhaps through a read error. V usage is TRBV7-2 and J usage is TRBJ2-1; no firm D call. The CDR3 sequence is 11 residues long. Germline V gene lookup returns CDR1 SGHTA and CDR2 FQGNSA. CDR3 residues: CAGSLVNEQFF. For the CDR3, the DNA is TGTGCCGGCAGCTTAGTAAATGAGCAGTTCTTC.

The rearrangement links TRBV7-2 to TRBJ1-4; D remains unclear. The CDR3 runs 15 residues. The germline CDR1 and CDR2 sequences are SGHTA and FQGNSA. Trimming took off 5 bases at V and 0 bases at J, with 10 bases between the two ends. This CDR3 is CASSLSLATNEKLFF. The CDR3 DNA sequence: TGTGCCAGCAGCCTATCCCTCGCAACTAATGAAAAACTGTTTTTT.

This clone occurred a few times. The rearrangement joins TRBV5-6 to TRBJ1-2, with TRBD1 as a possible D gene (5 bases). V lost 3 bases, J lost 4 bases, and 10 bases lay in between. This CDR3 has 13 residues. Germline V gene lookup returns CDR1 SGHDT and CDR2 YYEEEE. CDR3 in amino acids: CASSSGTLYGYTF. The CDR3 coding sequence is TGTGCCAGCAGCTCCGGGACGCTCTATGGCTACACCTTC.

This clone was seen once. The gene calls are TRBV6-5 and TRBJ1-2; D possibly corresponds to TRBD1 (5 bases). Trimming removed 4 bases at V and 4 bases at J, with 10 bases between. The germline V gene has CDR1 MNHEY and CDR2 SVGAGI. The CDR3 loop spans 13 amino acids. The CDR3 DNA reads as TGTGCCAGCAGTTTCAGGGCCCCCTATGGCTACACCTTC. Protein product: CASSFRAPYGYTF.

The chain is built from TRBV14 and TRBJ2-7, with no clear D. V lost 2 bases and J lost 2, with 10 bases in between. The germline CDR1 and CDR2 sequences are SGHDN and FVKESK. The CDR3 has 14 amino acids. The CDR3 sequence: CASSQWHRTYEQYF. The CDR3 nucleotides read TGTGCCAGCAGCCAATGGCACAGAACCTACGAGCAGTACTTC.

Here the CDR3 reads CASSTGDGNSPLHF. DNA of the CDR3: TGTGCCAGCTCAACAGGGGACGGGAATTCACCCCTCCACTTT. V and J are TRBV18 and TRBJ1-6; 7 positions match TRBD1. Germline V lookup: CDR1 KGHSH, CDR2 LQKENI. J was trimmed by 7 bases and V by 5 bases; bases with no gene match: 5. The CDR3 is 14 residues long.

The chain recombines TRBV4-1 with TRBJ1-2, with TRBD1 matching over 7 bases. The CDR3 spans 16 residues. Germline V gene lookup returns CDR1 MGHRA and CDR2 YSYEKL. V lost 3 bases, J lost 3 bases, and 10 bases stayed unmatched. The CDR3 DNA reads as TGCGCCAGCAGCCATCCCAAGGGGGCGCAGGACTATGGCTACACCTTC. It codes for CASSHPKGAQDYGYTF.

Many counts were recorded for this clone. The gene calls are TRBV5-1 and TRBJ1-6; D may be TRBD1 (6 bases). V was clipped by 0 bases and J by 9 bases, with 10 bases between them. The germline V gene encodes CDR1 SGHRS and CDR2 YFSETQ. The CDR3 loop spans 14 amino acids. The DNA of the CDR3 is TGCGCCAGCAGCTTGGCCCAGGGGTCTTCACCCCTCCACTTT. Amino acids: CASSLAQGSSPLHF.